This entry describes one T cell receptor (beta chain). Its antigen is as yet unknown. TCRdb re-called the RT-PCR reads with MiXCR, one entry per CDR3 protein. Here the sample spans just over 300,000 distinct CDR3 sequences, 21% being singletons. This entry comes from a study of response to subunit inactivated influenza vaccine. Whole-study results and caveats: T cells newly recruited by each seasonal influenza vaccination are few, the authors suggested.

The ends were cut back, 4 bases at V and 2 bases at J, with 6 bases in the middle. The CDR3 contains 12 residues. The germline V gene encodes CDR1 DFQATT and CDR2 SNEGSKA (reference sequence). The chain links TRBV20-1 to TRBJ1-5; D remains unclear. The sequencing used PBMCs from blood, collected approximately 22 months after vaccination. This TCR came from a man in his fifties or sixties who received an inactivated influenza vaccine. CDR3 sequence reads: CSATAGNQPQHF. The CDR3 DNA sequence: TGCAGTGCTACCGCTGGCAATCAGCCCCAGCATTTT.